This TCR beta chain is drawn from a study of blood T cell repertoires in COVID-19. The V gene's germline CDR1 is MRHNA and CDR2 SNTAGT. Trimming cost V 0 bases and J 5 bases, with 11 bases left between them. CDR3 length: 15 residues. Original handling: Using reference gene primer amplification, nucleated cell counts were estimated. Sequencing was performed with immunoSEQ multiplex PCR; in TCRdb, only in-frame clones are kept and a portion is missing. That table is the source of V, J and clone size, and D and trimming were worked out from the DNA. The profile shows almost 55,000 clones, 80% to 90% of them singletons.

The sample was peripheral blood. The receptor comes from a human donor in a cohort sampled during active COVID-19. The V gene is TRBV6-4, the J gene TRBJ2-1; the D gene is possibly TRBD2 (7 bases). The CDR3 nucleotides are TGTGCCAGCAGTGACTCGACGGGGGGCCACAATGAGCAGTTCTTC. Its translation: CASSDSTGGHNEQFF.